Listed here are 9 T cell receptor beta chains from one sample, sequenced in a study of T-cell reconstitution after alpha-beta-depleted transplantation in children (TCRdb year 2016). Libraries were made using PCR. The instrument given in TCRdb is Illumina HiSeq 2500. Molecular barcoding was employed in the preparation of TCR libraries, with unique molecular identifiers being used to normalize TCRbeta repertoire quantification. The raw public reads went through TCRdb reprocessing: fastp at Q25, MiXCR clone calling, in-frame beta chains kept. Identical CDR3 protein sequences are pooled into one entry, listed with their most common genes and DNA. The table for this sample lists around 580,000 distinct CDR3 sequences; under 25% of them were counted only once. The ten largest account for 12% to 15% of the sample. This specimen's treatment or condition label, interpreted: allogeneic hematopoietic cell transplantation with graft depleted of TCRalphabeta T cells and CD19 B cells.

The source was PBMCs, mostly from graft donor cells, collected 360 days after TCRalphabeta/CD19-depleted stem cell transplant. The source is a boy in the first two years of life who had a stem cell transplant for acute myeloid leukemia, so the T cells may come from the graft donor.

A few counts support this clonotype. The chain is built from TRBV9 and TRBJ2-6; D is unresolved. The CDR3 spans 16 residues. V was trimmed by 1 base and J by 0 bases, leaving 8 bases between them. CDR1 SGDLS and CDR2 YYNGEE come from the germline V gene. The CDR3 DNA follows: TGTGCCAGCAGCGTAAAAAGGAGCTCTGGGGCCAACGTCCTGACTTTC. Amino acids: CASSVKRSSGANVLTF.

This chain connects TRBV7-9 to TRBJ1-1, with TRBD1 identical over 9 bases. Germline V gene data show CDR1 as SEHNR and CDR2 as FQNEAQ (reference sequence). This CDR3 is built from 16 residues. J lost 6 bases, V lost 5 bases, and 13 bases had no gene match. CDR3 sequence: CASSPRTGVWRAEAFF. Here the CDR3 DNA reads TGTGCCAGCAGCCCCAGGACAGGGGTGTGGCGGGCTGAAGCTTTCTTT.

This clonotype occurred many times. The chain uses TRBV4-3 and TRBJ2-5; D is possibly TRBD1 (5 bases). The CDR3 is 15 residues long. The V end was cut by 0 bases, the J end by 5 bases, with 13 bases between. CDR1 and CDR2 from the germline V gene are LGHNA and YSLEER. CDR3 nucleotide sequence: TGCGCCAGCAGCCAAGACTGGGGCTTTCGGGAGACCCAGTACTTC. As protein: CASSQDWGFRETQYF.

The gene calls are TRBV12-3 or TRBV12-4 and TRBJ2-4; D is undetermined. V lost 2 bases to trimming and J lost 1 base, with 6 bases between them. The CDR3 extends over 14 amino acids. The CDR3 sequence is CASSLRVAKNIQYF. The CDR3 DNA sequence: TGTGCCAGCAGTTTACGGGTCGCCAAAAACATTCAGTACTTC.

This clonotype has more than one count but fewer than ten. This chain links TRBV12-3 or TRBV12-4 with TRBJ1-4; perhaps TRBD1 as D (6 bases). Trimming took off 3 bases at V and 4 bases at J, with 9 bases between the two ends. This CDR3 region has 14 residues. The CDR3: CASSFGGRNEKLFF. CDR3 coding DNA: TGTGCCAGCAGTTTTGGGGGCCGTAATGAAAAACTGTTTTTT.

The chain uses TRBV6-1 and TRBJ2-3, with D possibly being TRBD1 or TRBD2 (5 bases each). Per germline, CDR1 MNHNS and CDR2 SASEGT. The V end was cut by 7 bases, the J end by 1 base, with 21 bases between. The CDR3 is made up of 17 amino acids. The CDR3 protein is CASNRGDLKRGTDTQYF. The CDR3 DNA follows: TGTGCCAGCAACCGAGGGGACCTTAAAAGAGGCACAGATACGCAGTATTTT.

This chain connects TRBV11-2 to TRBJ2-1; TRBD2 matches 14 bases. The CDR3 covers 19 residues. CDR1 is SGHAT and CDR2 is FQNNGV in the germline V gene. Trimming cost V 1 base and J 2 bases; bases outside gene matches: 7. The CDR3 protein is CASSLGLAGGFSAYNEQFF. CDR3 sequence (DNA): TGTGCCAGCAGCTTAGGACTAGCGGGGGGGTTTAGTGCCTACAATGAGCAGTTCTTC.

This clonotype was seen repeatedly, ten times or more. The chain recombines TRBV15 with TRBJ2-7, with TRBD1 identical over 7 bases. Unmatched junction bases numbered 12, after V lost 3 bases and J lost 1 base. The CDR3 spans 17 residues. In germline, CDR1 is LNHNV, CDR2 YYDKDF (reference sequence). The CDR3 DNA sequence: TGTGCCACCAGCAGGGATATCACAGGGGCCCGGTCCTACGAGCAGTACTTC. This sequence encodes CATSRDITGARSYEQYF.

This rearrangement joins TRBV2 to TRBJ2-7; 9 bases line up with TRBD1. Germline lookup yields CDR1 SNHLY and CDR2 FYNNEI. The junction had 6 bases not matched to a gene; V was cut back by 1 base and J by 2 bases. This CDR3 is 16 amino acids long. The CDR3 sequence: CASSEGFGQGTYEQYF. The CDR3, as DNA: TGTGCCAGCAGTGAAGGTTTTGGACAGGGGACCTACGAGCAGTACTTC.